The rows below give T cell receptor beta chains drawn from one sample of a study of shared clonotypes between healthy human individuals. Only in-frame clones appear in the TCRdb table, and some are missing; sequencing was by immunoSEQ multiplex PCR. This sample has 2 million to 2.5 million clones, with just under 95% found just once. Sequenced sample: naive CD4+ T cells from PBMCs. Source of these receptors: a man aged 18 to 29 in good health. Some clones in this sample may be carry-over from other donors' samples. Both conserved end residues are part of each CDR3. A D gene is named only where the DNA matches it firmly. Clone sizes are given selectively: once, few, many, or a class where the clone is expanded.

length: 15
V: TRBV9
J: TRBJ2-2
size: once
D: NA
CDR3: CASNIQGLNTGELFF

length: 16
V: TRBV28
J: TRBJ1-2
size: NA
D: NA
CDR3: CASSPPFGQAGYGYTF

length: 15
V: TRBV5-1
J: TRBJ2-1
size: NA
D: TRBD2
CDR3: CASREIAGTYNEQFF

length: 16
V: TRBV7-3
J: TRBJ2-5
size: NA
D: TRBD2
CDR3: CASSSSAGGDGETQYF

length: 15
V: TRBV18
J: TRBJ2-1
size: once
D: TRBD2
CDR3: CASSPGTSGSDEQFF

length: 14
V: TRBV7-7
J: TRBJ2-5
size: NA
D: TRBD2
CDR3: CASSLVAGGETQYF

length: 13
V: TRBV4-3
J: TRBJ2-5
size: NA
D: NA
CDR3: CASSQESMGTQYF

length: 15
V: TRBV11-3
J: TRBJ2-7
size: NA
D: TRBD2
CDR3: CASSPGGSLSYEQYF

length: 15
V: TRBV29-1
J: TRBJ1-2
size: NA
D: TRBD1
CDR3: CSVESSGQGVRGYTF

length: 16
V: TRBV7-9
J: TRBJ2-1
size: NA
D: NA
CDR3: CASSYPGIGSYNEQFF

length: 14
V: TRBV10-3
J: TRBJ1-1
size: NA
D: NA
CDR3: CAIRLQESNTEAFF

length: 14
V: TRBV6-5
J: TRBJ1-6
size: NA
D: TRBD1
CDR3: CASKTDRVESPLHF

length: 15
V: TRBV11-2
J: TRBJ1-2
size: few
D: NA
CDR3: CASSLETAVGYGYTF

length: 16
V: TRBV28
J: TRBJ2-1
size: NA
D: TRBD2
CDR3: CASRLAGGEGNNEQFF

length: 14
V: TRBV28
J: TRBJ1-1
size: NA
D: NA
CDR3: CASSPASLGSEAFF

length: 17
V: TRBV23-1
J: TRBJ1-3
size: NA
D: NA
CDR3: CASSQKDSQFSGNTIYF

length: 19
V: TRBV15
J: TRBJ2-5
size: NA
D: NA
CDR3: CATSGGEGGRTGRTETQYF

length: 16
V: TRBV7-2
J: TRBJ2-2
size: NA
D: TRBD1
CDR3: CASSKRLGQRTGELFF

length: 15
V: TRBV9
J: TRBJ2-2
size: once
D: NA
CDR3: CASSVRNANTGELFF

length: 15
V: TRBV7-9
J: TRBJ2-1
size: NA
D: TRBD2
CDR3: CASSFQGTAGGEQFF

length: 15
V: TRBV18
J: TRBJ2-3
size: NA
D: NA
CDR3: CASSEGQGVPDTQYF

length: 16
V: TRBV5-1
J: TRBJ2-5
size: NA
D: TRBD2
CDR3: CASSSLGLAAQETQYF

length: 17
V: TRBV4-2
J: TRBJ1-4
size: NA
D: TRBD1
CDR3: CASSQVHVGQGIEKLFF

length: 15
V: TRBV7-3
J: TRBJ2-1
size: NA
D: NA
CDR3: CASSLSPGTHNEQFF

length: 15
V: TRBV5-1
J: TRBJ2-2
size: NA
D: TRBD1
CDR3: CASSPDRPNTGELFF

length: 14
V: TRBV19
J: TRBJ1-4
size: NA
D: NA
CDR3: CASMGAQANEKLFF

length: 14
V: TRBV7-9
J: TRBJ1-2
size: NA
D: TRBD1
CDR3: CASSARDRVGGYTF

length: 14
V: TRBV6-5
J: TRBJ2-1
size: NA
D: TRBD2
CDR3: CASRPLGTTNEQFF

length: 13
V: TRBV29-1
J: TRBJ2-7
size: NA
D: TRBD2
CDR3: CSVVRLAGPEQYF

length: 16
V: TRBV28
J: TRBJ2-6
size: NA
D: TRBD1
CDR3: CASSLQGAPGANVLTF

length: 14
V: TRBV7-8
J: TRBJ2-7
size: NA
D: NA
CDR3: CASSLVGSSYEQYF

length: 12
V: TRBV4-3
J: TRBJ1-4
size: NA
D: NA
CDR3: CASWGRNEKLFF